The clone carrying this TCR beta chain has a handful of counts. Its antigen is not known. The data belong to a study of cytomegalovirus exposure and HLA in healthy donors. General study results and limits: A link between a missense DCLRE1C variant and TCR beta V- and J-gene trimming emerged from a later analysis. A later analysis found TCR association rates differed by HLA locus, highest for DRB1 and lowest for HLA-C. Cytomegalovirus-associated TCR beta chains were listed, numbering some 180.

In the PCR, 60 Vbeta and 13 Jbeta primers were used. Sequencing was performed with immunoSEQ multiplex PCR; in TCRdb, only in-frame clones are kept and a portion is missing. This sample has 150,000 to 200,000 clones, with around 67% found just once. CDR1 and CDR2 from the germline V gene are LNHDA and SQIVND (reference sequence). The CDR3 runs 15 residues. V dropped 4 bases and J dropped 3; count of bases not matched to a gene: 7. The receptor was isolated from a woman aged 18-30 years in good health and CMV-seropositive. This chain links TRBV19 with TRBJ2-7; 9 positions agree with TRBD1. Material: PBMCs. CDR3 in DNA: TGTGCCAGTAGTACGACCGGGACAGGGAGCTACGAGCAGTACTTC. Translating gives CASSTTGTGSYEQYF. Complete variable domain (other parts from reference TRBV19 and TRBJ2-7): DGGITQSPKYLFRKEGQNVTLSCEQNLNHDAMYWYRQDPGQGLRLIYYSQIVNDFQKGDIAEGYSVSREKKESFPLTVTSAQKNPTAFYLCASSTTGTGSYEQYFGPGTRLTVT.